These T cell receptor beta chains were read from a single sample in a study of lymphopenia after photon versus proton radiotherapy. Assay used: immunoSEQ multiplex PCR; TCRdb lists only in-frame clones, some missing. In the table there are approximately 53,000 clones, roughly 90% of which are singletons. The source material was peripheral blood, sampled from a patient treated with photon-based radiotherapy. These receptors were obtained from a woman aged 40 to 50 with cholangiocarcinoma. The CDR3 runs from the conserved cysteine through the conserved F or W. D genes are given only for firm matches. Clone size is shown for a subset of rows, as once, few, many or a class of expanded clone.

CDR3 DNA: TGTGCCAGCTCACCTTCTCGAGCAGGGGGCGCGGGGACCCAGTACTTC; CDR3 protein: CASSPSRAGGAGTQYF; J gene: TRBJ2-5; D gene: TRBD1; V gene: TRBV18; clone size: -
CDR3 DNA: TGTGCCAGCAGCTTAGCCGGTCAGTATGAGCAGTTCTTC; CDR3 protein: CASSLAGQYEQFF; J gene: TRBJ2-1; D gene: -; V gene: TRBV11-2; clone size: -
CDR3 DNA: TGTGCCAGCAGCCCTCCGGGAGCAGGGGAGCAGTTCTTC; CDR3 protein: CASSPPGAGEQFF; J gene: TRBJ2-1; D gene: -; V gene: TRBV11-2; clone size: -
CDR3 DNA: TGTGCCAGTAGTTCCGGGTCCACCGCGGCTTTCTTT; CDR3 protein: CASSSGSTAAFF; J gene: TRBJ1-1; D gene: -; V gene: TRBV19; clone size: -
CDR3 DNA: TGTGCCAGGGTTTTGGGGGATAACACTGAAGCTTTCTTT; CDR3 protein: CARVLGDNTEAFF; J gene: TRBJ1-1; D gene: -; V gene: TRBV21-1; clone size: -
CDR3 DNA: TGTGCCAGCAGCTCGGGACAGTACAATGAGCAGTTCTTC; CDR3 protein: CASSSGQYNEQFF; J gene: TRBJ2-1; D gene: TRBD1; V gene: TRBV7-3; clone size: -
CDR3 DNA: TGTGCCAGTAGTGACGGGGGGGTATGGGGCCAAGAGACCCAGTACTTC; CDR3 protein: CASSDGGVWGQETQYF; J gene: TRBJ2-5; D gene: TRBD2; V gene: TRBV19; clone size: -
CDR3 DNA: TGTGCCAGCAGCGTAGACCCAGCGGGGGGGGAAGATACGCAGTATTTT; CDR3 protein: CASSVDPAGGEDTQYF; J gene: TRBJ2-3; D gene: TRBD2; V gene: TRBV9; clone size: -
CDR3 DNA: TGTGCCAGCAGCGGAAATGAGCAGTTCTTC; CDR3 protein: CASSGNEQFF; J gene: TRBJ2-1; D gene: -; V gene: TRBV9; clone size: -
CDR3 DNA: TGTGCCAGCAGCAGAGACCAGGGACGGTCACCCCTCCACTTT; CDR3 protein: CASSRDQGRSPLHF; J gene: TRBJ1-6; D gene: -; V gene: TRBV9; clone size: -
CDR3 DNA: TGTGCCAGCAGTGAATATACAGGAAAACTGTTTTTT; CDR3 protein: CASSEYTGKLFF; J gene: TRBJ1-4; D gene: -; V gene: TRBV25-1; clone size: -
CDR3 DNA: TGTGCCAGCTCGTCTTCAAAGGTGAACGAGCAGTACTTC; CDR3 protein: CASSSSKVNEQYF; J gene: TRBJ2-7; D gene: -; V gene: TRBV18; clone size: -
CDR3 DNA: TGCGCCAGCGGTTACGGGGGGGAAAGGATAGGGCAGTTCTTC; CDR3 protein: CASGYGGERIGQFF; J gene: TRBJ2-1; D gene: TRBD2; V gene: TRBV5-1; clone size: -
CDR3 DNA: TGTGCCAGCAGTGAAGAGGCAGATAGTTACGAGCAGTACTTC; CDR3 protein: CASSEEADSYEQYF; J gene: TRBJ2-7; D gene: -; V gene: TRBV6-5; clone size: -
CDR3 DNA: TGTGCCAGCGGGACTAGCGGGGGGAGTGAGCAGTTCTTC; CDR3 protein: CASGTSGGSEQFF; J gene: TRBJ2-1; D gene: TRBD2; V gene: TRBV6-6; clone size: -
CDR3 DNA: TGTGCCAGCAGCGTAGAGTGGACTACCTCCTACAATGAGCAGTTCTTC; CDR3 protein: CASSVEWTTSYNEQFF; J gene: TRBJ2-1; D gene: -; V gene: TRBV9; clone size: -
CDR3 DNA: TGTGCCAGCAGCCTATCACAGGGGACCCACTATGGCTACACCTTC; CDR3 protein: CASSLSQGTHYGYTF; J gene: TRBJ1-2; D gene: TRBD1; V gene: TRBV5-5; clone size: -
CDR3 DNA: TGCGCCAGCAGCCAAGATCGGCGACGAACGTTGCCTGCAACTAATGAAAAACTGTTTTTT; CDR3 protein: CASSQDRRRTLPATNEKLFF; J gene: TRBJ1-4; D gene: -; V gene: TRBV4-1; clone size: -
CDR3 DNA: TGCGCCAGCAGCGGACGGACAGGCGTCCAGGGCGGAGGCTACACCTTC; CDR3 protein: CASSGRTGVQGGGYTF; J gene: TRBJ1-2; D gene: TRBD1; V gene: TRBV5-1; clone size: once
CDR3 DNA: TGTGCCAGCAGCCCCACCCCGGCCGGGACAGGGCGACACGAGCAGTACTTC; CDR3 protein: CASSPTPAGTGRHEQYF; J gene: TRBJ2-7; D gene: TRBD1; V gene: TRBV27; clone size: -
CDR3 DNA: TGTGCCAGCAGCTTAGGGCAGTTACTTCCTCAGCCCCAGCATTTT; CDR3 protein: CASSLGQLLPQPQHF; J gene: TRBJ1-5; D gene: -; V gene: TRBV7-8; clone size: -
CDR3 DNA: TGTGCCAGCAGTTACCCGTGGGGAAGCGTGAAATACGAGCAGTACTTC; CDR3 protein: CASSYPWGSVKYEQYF; J gene: TRBJ2-7; D gene: -; V gene: TRBV28; clone size: -
CDR3 DNA: TGCAGCCTTTGGGAGGGCAACTATGGCTACACCTTC; CDR3 protein: CSLWEGNYGYTF; J gene: TRBJ1-2; D gene: -; V gene: TRBV29-1; clone size: -
CDR3 DNA: TGCGCCAGCAGCTTTGCTGGTTCTTATGGCTACACCTTC; CDR3 protein: CASSFAGSYGYTF; J gene: TRBJ1-2; D gene: -; V gene: TRBV5-1; clone size: few
CDR3 DNA: TGCAGCTCGGGGGCGGACACCGGGGAGCTGTTTTTT; CDR3 protein: CSSGADTGELFF; J gene: TRBJ2-2; D gene: -; V gene: TRBV29-1; clone size: -
CDR3 DNA: TGTGCCAGCAGTCGAGCTGAAGGGGCTCGCAGCTCCTACGAGCAGTACTTC; CDR3 protein: CASSRAEGARSSYEQYF; J gene: TRBJ2-7; D gene: -; V gene: TRBV5-5; clone size: -
CDR3 DNA: TGCGCCAGCAGCCAAGAGACTAGCGGGAACCCAGATACGCAGTATTTT; CDR3 protein: CASSQETSGNPDTQYF; J gene: TRBJ2-3; D gene: TRBD2; V gene: TRBV4-3; clone size: -
CDR3 DNA: TGTGCCATCAGTGAGAGGGGTACAACTAATGAAAAACTGTTTTTT; CDR3 protein: CAISERGTTNEKLFF; J gene: TRBJ1-4; D gene: -; V gene: TRBV10-3; clone size: once
CDR3 DNA: TGTGCCAGCAGTTTTGTGGACAGGGGAGGTGAGCAGTTCTTC; CDR3 protein: CASSFVDRGGEQFF; J gene: TRBJ2-1; D gene: TRBD1; V gene: TRBV28; clone size: -
CDR3 DNA: TGTGCCACCAGTATCTCCCTTGCAACTAATGAAAAACTGTTTTTT; CDR3 protein: CATSISLATNEKLFF; J gene: TRBJ1-4; D gene: -; V gene: TRBV15; clone size: -
CDR3 DNA: TGTGCCAGCAGCCCCGGACAAGGGGGCTACACCTTC; CDR3 protein: CASSPGQGGYTF; J gene: TRBJ1-2; D gene: -; V gene: TRBV7-9; clone size: -
CDR3 DNA: TGTGCCAGCAGCTCCGGTCAGGGGCGGCTTTACAATGAGCAGTTCTTC; CDR3 protein: CASSSGQGRLYNEQFF; J gene: TRBJ2-1; D gene: -; V gene: TRBV7-9; clone size: -
CDR3 DNA: TGTGCCAGTAGTATAGGGGGCAACCGGAACACTGAAGCTTTCTTT; CDR3 protein: CASSIGGNRNTEAFF; J gene: TRBJ1-1; D gene: -; V gene: TRBV19; clone size: -
CDR3 DNA: TGTGCCAGTAGTATGGGGCGGATGAACACTGAAGCTTTCTTT; CDR3 protein: CASSMGRMNTEAFF; J gene: TRBJ1-1; D gene: -; V gene: TRBV19; clone size: -
CDR3 DNA: TGTGCCAGTAGTTCGGACAGGCCGAACACTGAAGCTTTCTTT; CDR3 protein: CASSSDRPNTEAFF; J gene: TRBJ1-1; D gene: TRBD1; V gene: TRBV19; clone size: -
CDR3 DNA: TGTGCCAGCTCACCACAGGACTGGAACACTGAAGCTTTCTTT; CDR3 protein: CASSPQDWNTEAFF; J gene: TRBJ1-1; D gene: -; V gene: TRBV18; clone size: -
CDR3 DNA: TGTGCCAGCAGTCCCCGTATGAACACTGAAGCTTTCTTT; CDR3 protein: CASSPRMNTEAFF; J gene: TRBJ1-1; D gene: -; V gene: TRBV27; clone size: -